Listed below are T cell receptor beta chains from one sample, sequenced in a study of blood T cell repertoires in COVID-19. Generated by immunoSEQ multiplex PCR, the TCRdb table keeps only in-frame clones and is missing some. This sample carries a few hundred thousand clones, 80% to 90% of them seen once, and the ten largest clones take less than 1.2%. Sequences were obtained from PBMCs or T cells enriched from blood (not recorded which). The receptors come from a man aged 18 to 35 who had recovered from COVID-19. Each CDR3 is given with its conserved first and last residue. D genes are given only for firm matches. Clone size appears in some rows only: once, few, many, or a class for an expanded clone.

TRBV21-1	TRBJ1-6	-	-	CASSKVGGGVSPLHF	TGTGCCAGCAGCAAAGTGGGAGGGGGTGTTTCACCCCTCCACTTT
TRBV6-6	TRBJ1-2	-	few	CASSYRGTNYGYTF	TGTGCCAGCAGTTACCGGGGGACCAACTATGGCTACACCTTC
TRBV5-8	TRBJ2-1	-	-	CASIGDLFRSYNEQFF	TGTGCCAGCATCGGGGATCTCTTCCGCTCCTACAATGAGCAGTTCTTC
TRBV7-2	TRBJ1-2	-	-	CASSLDDSRNYGYTF	TGTGCCAGCAGCTTAGATGACAGCCGGAACTATGGCTACACCTTC
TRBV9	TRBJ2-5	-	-	CASSVGRSSGETQYF	TGTGCCAGCAGCGTAGGACGGTCCAGCGGAGAGACCCAGTACTTC
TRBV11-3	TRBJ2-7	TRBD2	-	CASSLGVAGGTYEQYF	TGTGCCAGCAGCTTGGGGGTTGCGGGAGGAACCTACGAGCAGTACTTC
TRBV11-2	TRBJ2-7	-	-	CASSRGTNYEQYF	TGTGCCAGCAGCAGAGGGACAAACTACGAGCAGTACTTC
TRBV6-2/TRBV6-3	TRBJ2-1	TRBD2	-	CASSLGLAGVLYNEQFF	TGTGCCAGCAGTTTGGGACTAGCGGGAGTACTCTACAATGAGCAGTTCTTC
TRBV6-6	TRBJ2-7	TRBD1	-	CASSYEGQVLTYEQYF	TGTGCCAGCAGTTACGAAGGACAGGTTTTAACCTACGAGCAGTACTTC
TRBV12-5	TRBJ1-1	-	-	CASGLVRVDEAFF	TGTGCTAGTGGTTTGGTACGGGTGGATGAAGCTTTCTTT
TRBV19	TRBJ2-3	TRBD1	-	CASSIGDRGRTDTQYF	TGTGCCAGTAGTATTGGGGACAGGGGGCGCACAGATACGCAGTATTTT
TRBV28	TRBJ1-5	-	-	CASRRGTTNQPQHF	TGTGCCAGCCGAAGGGGCACAACGAATCAGCCCCAGCATTTT
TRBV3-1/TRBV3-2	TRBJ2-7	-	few	CASSQDLPPLYEQYF	TGTGCCAGCAGCCAAGATCTTCCCCCCCTCTACGAGCAGTACTTC
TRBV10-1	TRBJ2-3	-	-	CASSGTAPDTQYF	TGCGCCAGCAGCGGGACTGCCCCAGATACGCAGTATTTT
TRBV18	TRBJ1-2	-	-	CASSPMDSNYGYTF	TGTGCCAGCTCACCCATGGACAGTAACTATGGCTACACCTTC
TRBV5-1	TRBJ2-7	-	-	CASSLSVANTYEQYF	TGCGCCAGCAGCTTGTCAGTAGCGAACACCTACGAGCAGTACTTC
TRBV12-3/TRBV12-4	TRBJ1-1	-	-	CASSRTENTEAFF	TGTGCCAGCAGTAGGACAGAGAACACTGAAGCTTTCTTT
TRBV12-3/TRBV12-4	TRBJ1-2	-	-	CASSTGMPYGYTF	TGTGCCAGCAGTACGGGAATGCCGTATGGCTACACCTTC
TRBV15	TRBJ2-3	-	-	CATSRDGGQGGDTQYF	TGTGCCACCAGCAGAGATGGTGGCCAGGGGGGAGATACGCAGTATTTT
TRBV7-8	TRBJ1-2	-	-	CASSPQGYGYTF	TGTGCCAGCAGCCCCCAGGGATATGGCTACACCTTC
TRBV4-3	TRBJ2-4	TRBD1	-	CASSLEHRGTSIQYF	TGCGCCAGCAGCCTAGAACACAGGGGTACAAGCATTCAGTACTTC
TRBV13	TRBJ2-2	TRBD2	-	CASSPRTSGGGELFF	TGTGCCAGCAGCCCACGGACTAGCGGGGGAGGGGAGCTGTTTTTT
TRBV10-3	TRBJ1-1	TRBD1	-	CAISGTGGPLPAFF	TGTGCCATCAGCGGGACAGGGGGCCCCTTACCGGCTTTCTTT
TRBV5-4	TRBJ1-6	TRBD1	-	CASSLDRGNSPLHF	TGTGCCAGCAGCTTGGACAGGGGAAACTCACCCCTCCACTTT
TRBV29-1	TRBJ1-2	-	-	CSVEGTFYGYTF	TGCAGCGTTGAAGGGACATTCTATGGCTACACCTTC
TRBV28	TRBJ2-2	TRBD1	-	CASSLGDRYTGELFF	TGTGCCAGCAGTTTAGGGGACAGGTACACCGGGGAGCTGTTTTTT
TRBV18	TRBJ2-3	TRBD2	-	CASSPGLAGSDTQYF	TGTGCCAGCTCACCGGGACTAGCGGGGTCAGATACGCAGTATTTT
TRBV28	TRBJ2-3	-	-	CASSYQQPRPTDTQYF	TGTGCCAGCAGTTACCAACAACCTCGCCCCACAGATACGCAGTATTTT
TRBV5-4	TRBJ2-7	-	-	CASSFAGRQQYF	TGTGCCAGCAGCTTTGCAGGGCGTCAGCAGTACTTC
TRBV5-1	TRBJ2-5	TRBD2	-	CASSPTSGRRETQYF	TGCGCCAGCAGTCCGACTAGCGGGAGGAGGGAGACCCAGTACTTC
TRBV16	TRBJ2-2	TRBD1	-	CASSGGQANTGELFF	TGTGCCAGCAGCGGGGGACAGGCGAACACCGGGGAGCTGTTTTTT
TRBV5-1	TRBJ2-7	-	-	CASSFGVEQYF	TGCGCCAGCAGCTTCGGGGTCGAGCAGTACTTC
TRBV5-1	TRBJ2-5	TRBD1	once	CASSSGQGPQETQYF	TGCGCCAGCAGCTCCGGACAGGGACCCCAAGAGACCCAGTACTTC
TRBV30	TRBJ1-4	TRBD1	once	CAWSGMVPGTGGEKLFF	TGTGCCTGGAGCGGTATGGTGCCCGGGACAGGGGGCGAAAAACTGTTTTTT